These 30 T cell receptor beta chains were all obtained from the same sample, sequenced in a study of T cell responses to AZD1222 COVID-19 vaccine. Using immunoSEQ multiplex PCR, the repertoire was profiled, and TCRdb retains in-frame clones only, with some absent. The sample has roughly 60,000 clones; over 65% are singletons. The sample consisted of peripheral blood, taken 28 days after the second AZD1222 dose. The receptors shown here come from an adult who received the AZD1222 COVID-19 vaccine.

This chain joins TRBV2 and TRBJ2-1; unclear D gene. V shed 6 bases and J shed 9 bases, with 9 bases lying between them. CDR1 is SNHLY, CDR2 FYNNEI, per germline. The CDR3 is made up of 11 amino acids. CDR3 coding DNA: TGTGCCAGCAGACCGGACGGTGAGCAGTTCTTC. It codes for CASRPDGEQFF.

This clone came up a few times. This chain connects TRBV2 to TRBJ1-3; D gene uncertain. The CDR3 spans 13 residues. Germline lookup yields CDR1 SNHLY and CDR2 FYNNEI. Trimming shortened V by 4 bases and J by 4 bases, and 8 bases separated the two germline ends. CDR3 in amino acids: CASSGSWGNTIYF. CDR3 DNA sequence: TGTGCCAGCAGTGGGTCTTGGGGAAACACCATATATTTT.

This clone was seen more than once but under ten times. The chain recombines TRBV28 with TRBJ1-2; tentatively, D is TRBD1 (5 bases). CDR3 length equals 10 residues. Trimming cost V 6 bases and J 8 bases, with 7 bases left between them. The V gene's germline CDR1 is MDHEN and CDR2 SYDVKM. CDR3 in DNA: TGTGCCAGCAGGGGGGTCGGCTACACCTTC. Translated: CASRGVGYTF.

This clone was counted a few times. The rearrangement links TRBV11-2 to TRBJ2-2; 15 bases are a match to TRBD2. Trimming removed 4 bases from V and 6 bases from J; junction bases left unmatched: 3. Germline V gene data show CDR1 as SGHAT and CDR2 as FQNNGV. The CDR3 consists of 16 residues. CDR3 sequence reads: CASSWTSGGASGELFF. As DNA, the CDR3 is TGTGCCAGCAGCTGGACTAGCGGGGGGGCGTCCGGGGAGCTGTTTTTT.

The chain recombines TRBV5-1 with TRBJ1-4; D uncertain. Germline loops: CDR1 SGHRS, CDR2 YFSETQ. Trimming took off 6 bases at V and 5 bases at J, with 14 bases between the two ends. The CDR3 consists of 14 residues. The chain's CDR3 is CASTPGGRNEKLFF. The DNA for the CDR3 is TGCGCCAGCACACCCGGAGGCAGAAATGAAAAACTGTTTTTT. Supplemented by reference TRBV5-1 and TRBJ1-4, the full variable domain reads KAGVTQTPRYLIKTRGQQVTLSCSPISGHRSVSWYQQTPGQGLQFLFEYFSETQRNKGNFPGRFSGRQFSNSRSEMNVSTLELGDSALYLCASTPGGRNEKLFFGSGTQLSVL.

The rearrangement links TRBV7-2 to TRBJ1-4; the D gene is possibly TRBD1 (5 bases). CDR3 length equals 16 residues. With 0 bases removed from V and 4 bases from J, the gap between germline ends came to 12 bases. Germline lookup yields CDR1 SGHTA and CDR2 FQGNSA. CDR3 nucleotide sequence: TGTGCCAGCAGCTTAGCTCGGGTGGGGGTTAATGAAAAACTGTTTTTT. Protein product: CASSLARVGVNEKLFF. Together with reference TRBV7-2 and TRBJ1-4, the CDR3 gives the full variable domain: GAGVSQSPSNKVTEKGKDVELRCDPISGHTALYWYRQSLGQGLEFLIYFQGNSAPDKSGLPSDRFSAERTGGSVSTLTIQRTQQEDSAVYLCASSLARVGVNEKLFFGSGTQLSVL.

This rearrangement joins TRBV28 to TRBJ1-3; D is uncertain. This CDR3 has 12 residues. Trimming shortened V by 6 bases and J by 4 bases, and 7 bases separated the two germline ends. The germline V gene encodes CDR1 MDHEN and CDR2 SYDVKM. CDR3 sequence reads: CASREQGNTIYF. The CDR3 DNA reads TGTGCCAGCAGGGAACAGGGAAACACCATATATTTT. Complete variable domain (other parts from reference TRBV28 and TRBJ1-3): DVKVTQSSRYLVKRTGEKVFLECVQDMDHENMFWYRQDPGLGLRLIYFSYDVKMKEKGDIPEGYSVSREKKERFSLILESASTNQTSMYLCASREQGNTIYFGEGSWLTVV.

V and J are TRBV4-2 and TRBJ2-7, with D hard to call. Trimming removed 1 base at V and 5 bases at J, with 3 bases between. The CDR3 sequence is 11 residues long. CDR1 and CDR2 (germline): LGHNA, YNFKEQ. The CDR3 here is CASSQVHEQYF. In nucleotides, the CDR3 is TGTGCCAGCAGCCAAGTCCACGAGCAGTACTTC.

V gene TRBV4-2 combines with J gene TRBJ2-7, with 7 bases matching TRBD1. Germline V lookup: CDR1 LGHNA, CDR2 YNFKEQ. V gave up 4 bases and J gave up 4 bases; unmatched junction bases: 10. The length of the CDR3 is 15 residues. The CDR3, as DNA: TGTGCCAGCAGCCCAGAAGTGGCAGGGGGATACGAGCAGTACTTC. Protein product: CASSPEVAGGYEQYF.

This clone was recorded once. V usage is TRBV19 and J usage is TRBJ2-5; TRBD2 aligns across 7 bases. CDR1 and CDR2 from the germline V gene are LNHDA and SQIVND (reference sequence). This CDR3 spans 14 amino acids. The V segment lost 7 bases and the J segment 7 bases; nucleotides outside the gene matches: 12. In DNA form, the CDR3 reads TGTGCCAGTACCAGGAGTGTAGGGGAGGGGACCCAGTACTTC. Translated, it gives CASTRSVGEGTQYF.

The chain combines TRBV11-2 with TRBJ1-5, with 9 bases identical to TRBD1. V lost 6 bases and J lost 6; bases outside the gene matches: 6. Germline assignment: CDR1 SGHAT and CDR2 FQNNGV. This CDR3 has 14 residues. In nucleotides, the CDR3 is TGTGCCAGCAGTCAGGACAGGGGCGGTCAGCCCCAGCATTTT. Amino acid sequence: CASSQDRGGQPQHF.

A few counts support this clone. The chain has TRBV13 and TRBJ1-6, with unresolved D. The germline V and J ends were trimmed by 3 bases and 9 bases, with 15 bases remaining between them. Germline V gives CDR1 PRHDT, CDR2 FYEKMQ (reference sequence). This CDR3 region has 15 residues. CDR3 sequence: CASSFTLDPASPLHF. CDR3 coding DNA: TGTGCCAGCAGCTTTACCTTGGATCCCGCTTCACCCCTCCACTTT.

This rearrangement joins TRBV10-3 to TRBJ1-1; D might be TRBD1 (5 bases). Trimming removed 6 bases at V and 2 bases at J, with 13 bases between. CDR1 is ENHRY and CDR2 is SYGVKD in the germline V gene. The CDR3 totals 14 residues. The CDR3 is CAIRELDRNTEAFF. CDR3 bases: TGTGCCATCAGAGAGCTAGACAGAAACACTGAAGCTTTCTTT.

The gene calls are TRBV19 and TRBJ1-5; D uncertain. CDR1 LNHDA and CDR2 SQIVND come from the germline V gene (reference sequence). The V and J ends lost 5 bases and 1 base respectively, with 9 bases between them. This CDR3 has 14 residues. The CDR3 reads CASSLSGSNQPQHF. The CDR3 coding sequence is TGTGCCAGTAGTCTCAGTGGGAGCAATCAGCCCCAGCATTTT.

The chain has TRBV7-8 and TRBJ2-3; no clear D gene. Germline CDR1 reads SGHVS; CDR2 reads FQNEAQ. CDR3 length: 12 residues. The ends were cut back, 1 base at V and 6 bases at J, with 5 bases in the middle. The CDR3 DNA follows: TGTGCCAGCAGCTTAGTCGCCGATACGCAGTATTTT. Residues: CASSLVADTQYF.

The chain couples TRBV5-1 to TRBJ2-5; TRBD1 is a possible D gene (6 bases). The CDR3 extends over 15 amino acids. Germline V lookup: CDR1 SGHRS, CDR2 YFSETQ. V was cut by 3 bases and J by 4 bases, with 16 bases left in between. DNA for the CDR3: TGCGCCAGCAGCTCGGCATCTACAGGGAGAGAGACCCAGTACTTC. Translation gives CASSSASTGRETQYF. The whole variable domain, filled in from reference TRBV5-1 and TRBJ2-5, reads KAGVTQTPRYLIKTRGQQVTLSCSPISGHRSVSWYQQTPGQGLQFLFEYFSETQRNKGNFPGRFSGRQFSNSRSEMNVSTLELGDSALYLCASSSASTGRETQYFGPGTRLLVL.

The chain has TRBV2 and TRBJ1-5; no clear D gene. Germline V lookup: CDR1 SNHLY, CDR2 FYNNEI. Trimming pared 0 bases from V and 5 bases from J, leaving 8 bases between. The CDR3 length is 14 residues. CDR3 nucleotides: TGTGCCAGCAGTGAAGCGCTTCCACATCAGCCCCAGCATTTT. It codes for CASSEALPHQPQHF.

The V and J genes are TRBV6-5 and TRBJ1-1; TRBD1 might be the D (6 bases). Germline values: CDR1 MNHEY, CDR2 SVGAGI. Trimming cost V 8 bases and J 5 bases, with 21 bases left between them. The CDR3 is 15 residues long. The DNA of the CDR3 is TGTGCCAGCCGCTTAAGGGGGGAGGGTGAGACTGAAGCTTTCTTT. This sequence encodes CASRLRGEGETEAFF.

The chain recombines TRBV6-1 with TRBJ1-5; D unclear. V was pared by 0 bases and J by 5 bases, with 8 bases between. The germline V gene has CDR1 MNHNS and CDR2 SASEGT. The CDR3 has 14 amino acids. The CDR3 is CASSEAGWDQPQHF. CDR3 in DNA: TGTGCCAGCAGTGAAGCAGGGTGGGATCAGCCCCAGCATTTT.

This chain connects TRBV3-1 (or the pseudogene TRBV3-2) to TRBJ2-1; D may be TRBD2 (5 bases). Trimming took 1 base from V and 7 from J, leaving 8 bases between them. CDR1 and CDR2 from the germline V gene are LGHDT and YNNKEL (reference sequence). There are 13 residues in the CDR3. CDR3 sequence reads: CASSQVTGNEQFF. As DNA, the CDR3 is TGTGCCAGCAGCCAAGTTACGGGGAATGAGCAGTTCTTC.

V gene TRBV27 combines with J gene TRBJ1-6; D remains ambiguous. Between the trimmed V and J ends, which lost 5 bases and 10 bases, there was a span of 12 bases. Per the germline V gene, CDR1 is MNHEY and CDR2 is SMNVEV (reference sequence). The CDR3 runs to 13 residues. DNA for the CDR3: TGTGCCAGCAGTCCAGCCGATGGCTCACCCCTCCACTTT. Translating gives CASSPADGSPLHF.

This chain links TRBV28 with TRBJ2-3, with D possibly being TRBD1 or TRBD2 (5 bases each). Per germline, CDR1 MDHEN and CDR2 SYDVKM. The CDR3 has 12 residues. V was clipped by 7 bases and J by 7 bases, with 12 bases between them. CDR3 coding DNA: TGTGCCAGCAAAACCGGGGACCATACGCAGTATTTT. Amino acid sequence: CASKTGDHTQYF. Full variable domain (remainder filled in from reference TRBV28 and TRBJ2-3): DVKVTQSSRYLVKRTGEKVFLECVQDMDHENMFWYRQDPGLGLRLIYFSYDVKMKEKGDIPEGYSVSREKKERFSLILESASTNQTSMYLCASKTGDHTQYFGPGTRLTVL.

The CDR3 DNA follows: TGTGCCAGCAGTTACTCGGGGACAGACTTATCCTACGAGCAGTACTTC. It codes for CASSYSGTDLSYEQYF. The V and J genes are TRBV6-2 or TRBV6-3 and TRBJ2-7, with 7 bases matching TRBD1. After removal of 0 bases from V and 1 base from J, the junction contained 6 bases not matched to a gene. CDR3 length: 16 residues. Germline assignment: CDR1 MNHEY and CDR2 SVGEGT.

The CDR3 region is CASSQLKNTGELFF. CDR3 DNA sequence: TGTGCCAGCAGCCAACTTAAGAACACCGGGGAGCTGTTTTTT. V gene TRBV14 combines with J gene TRBJ2-2, with D hard to call. Trimming removed 2 bases from V and 1 base from J, with 5 bases in between. The CDR3 has 14 residues. In germline, CDR1 is SGHDN, CDR2 FVKESK.

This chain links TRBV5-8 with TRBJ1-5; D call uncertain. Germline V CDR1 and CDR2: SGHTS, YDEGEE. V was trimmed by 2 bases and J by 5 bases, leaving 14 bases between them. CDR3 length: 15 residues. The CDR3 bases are TGTGCCAGCAGCTTAGGTTTCAGCGGATATCAGCCCCAGCATTTT. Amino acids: CASSLGFSGYQPQHF. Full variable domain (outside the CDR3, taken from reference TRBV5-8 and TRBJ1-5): EAGVTQSPTHLIKTRGQQATLRCSPISGHTSVYWYQQALGLGLQFLLWYDEGEERNRGNFPPRFSGRQFPNYSSELNVNALELEDSALYLCASSLGFSGYQPQHFGDGTRLSIL.

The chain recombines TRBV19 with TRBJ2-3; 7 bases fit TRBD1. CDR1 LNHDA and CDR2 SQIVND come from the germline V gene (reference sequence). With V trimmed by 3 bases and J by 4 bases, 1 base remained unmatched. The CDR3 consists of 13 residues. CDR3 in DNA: TGTGCCAGTAGTATTACAGGGGCAGATACGCAGTATTTT. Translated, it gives CASSITGADTQYF.

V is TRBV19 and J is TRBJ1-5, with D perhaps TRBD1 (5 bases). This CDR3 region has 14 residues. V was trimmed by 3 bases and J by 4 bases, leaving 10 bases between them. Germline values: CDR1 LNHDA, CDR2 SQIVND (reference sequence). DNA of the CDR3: TGTGCCAGTAGTATTAGGGGCAGTAATCAGCCCCAGCATTTT. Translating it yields CASSIRGSNQPQHF.

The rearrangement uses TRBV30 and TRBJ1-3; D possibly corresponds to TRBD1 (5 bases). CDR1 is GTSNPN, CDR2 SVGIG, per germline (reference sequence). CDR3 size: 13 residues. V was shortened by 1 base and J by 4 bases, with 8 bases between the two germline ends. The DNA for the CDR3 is TGTGCCTGGAGTGGGGGCTTCGGAAACACCATATATTTT. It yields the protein CAWSGGFGNTIYF. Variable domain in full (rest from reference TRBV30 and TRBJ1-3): SQTIHQWPATLVQPVGSPLSLECTVEGTSNPNLYWYRQAAGRGLQLLFYSVGIGQISSEVPQNLSASRPQDRQFILSSKKLLLSDSGFYLCAWSGGFGNTIYFGEGSWLTVV.

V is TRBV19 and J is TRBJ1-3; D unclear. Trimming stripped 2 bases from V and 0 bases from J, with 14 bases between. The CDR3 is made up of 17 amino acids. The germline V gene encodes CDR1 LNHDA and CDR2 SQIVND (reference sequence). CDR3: CASSITVDPFSGNTIYF. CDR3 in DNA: TGTGCCAGTAGTATAACGGTGGACCCTTTCTCTGGAAACACCATATATTTT.

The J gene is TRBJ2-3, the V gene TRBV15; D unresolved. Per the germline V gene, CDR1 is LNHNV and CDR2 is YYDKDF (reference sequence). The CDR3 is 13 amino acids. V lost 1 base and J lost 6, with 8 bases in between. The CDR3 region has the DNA TGTGCCACCAGCAGAGTAAGGGATGATACGCAGTATTTT. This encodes CATSRVRDDTQYF.